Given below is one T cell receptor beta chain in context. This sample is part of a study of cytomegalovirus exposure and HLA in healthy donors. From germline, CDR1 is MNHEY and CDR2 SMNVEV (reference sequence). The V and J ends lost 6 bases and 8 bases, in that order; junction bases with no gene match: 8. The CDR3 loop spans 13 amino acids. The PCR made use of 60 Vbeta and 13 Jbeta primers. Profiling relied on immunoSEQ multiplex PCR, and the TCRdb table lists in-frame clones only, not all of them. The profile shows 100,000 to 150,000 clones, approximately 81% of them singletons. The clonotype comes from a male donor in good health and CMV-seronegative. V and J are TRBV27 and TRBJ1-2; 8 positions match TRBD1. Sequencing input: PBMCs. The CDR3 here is CASRPQGARGYTF. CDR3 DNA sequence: TGTGCCAGCAGACCTCAGGGGGCGAGGGGCTACACCTTC.